The 32 T cell receptor beta chains below were found in one sample sequenced in a study of cytomegalovirus exposure and HLA in healthy donors. The PCR contained 60 Vbeta and 13 Jbeta primers. Using immunoSEQ multiplex PCR, the repertoire was profiled, and TCRdb retains in-frame clones only, with some absent. The sample lists 85,000 to 120,000 clones, around 75% occurring once. Sequences were obtained from PBMCs. All receptors derive from a male donor in good health and CMV-seropositive.

The V call is TRBV28, the J call TRBJ2-6, with 8 bases lining up with TRBD1. CDR3 size: 18 residues. The ends lost 5 bases at V and 0 bases at J; junction bases unmatched: 9. CDR1 and CDR2 from the germline V gene are MDHEN and SYDVKM. The CDR3 reads CASSNRQGIRSGANVLTF. CDR3 DNA sequence: TGTGCCAGCAGTAATCGACAGGGGATCCGCTCTGGGGCCAACGTCCTGACTTTC. Based on the CDR3 plus reference TRBV28 and TRBJ2-6, the full variable domain is DVKVTQSSRYLVKRTGEKVFLECVQDMDHENMFWYRQDPGLGLRLIYFSYDVKMKEKGDIPEGYSVSREKKERFSLILESASTNQTSMYLCASSNRQGIRSGANVLTFGAGSRLTVL.

V and J are TRBV28 and TRBJ1-4; 9 bases are a match to TRBD1. V gave up 5 bases and J gave up 5 bases; unmatched junction bases: 9. Germline values: CDR1 MDHEN, CDR2 SYDVKM. This CDR3 is built from 16 residues. CDR3 DNA sequence: TGTGCCAGCAGTGTGACGGGGACAGGGAAGAATGAAAAACTGTTTTTT. This sequence encodes CASSVTGTGKNEKLFF.

V is TRBV7-6 and J is TRBJ1-1; tentative D call: TRBD1 (6 bases). V lost 1 base, J lost 1 base, and 10 bases lay in between. This CDR3 has 15 amino acids. Germline V gene data show CDR1 as SGHVS and CDR2 as FNYEAQ. The CDR3 nucleotides are TGTGCCAGCAGCTTAGTACAGGGCGGGAACACTGAAGCTTTCTTT. The encoded protein is CASSLVQGGNTEAFF.

The CDR3 nucleotides read TGTGCCAGCAGCTCTTTAGGGCCGACAACAAGGGGGAATGAGCAGTTCTTC. Translation: CASSSLGPTTRGNEQFF. The chain links TRBV5-8 to TRBJ2-1; D might be TRBD1 (6 bases). V lost 3 bases to trimming and J lost 7 bases, with 23 bases between them. This CDR3 spans 17 amino acids. Germline lookup yields CDR1 SGHTS and CDR2 YDEGEE.

V gene TRBV28 combines with J gene TRBJ1-6; 8 positions match TRBD1. Trimming cost V 4 bases and J 9 bases; bases outside gene matches: 5. Germline V gene data show CDR1 as MDHEN and CDR2 as SYDVKM. CDR3 length: 14 amino acids. CDR3 DNA sequence: TGTGCCAGCAGTTCGACAGGGGTGACTTCACCCCTCCACTTT. Its protein is CASSSTGVTSPLHF.

This chain joins TRBV4-3 and TRBJ1-1, with TRBD1 matching 7 bases. Germline CDR1 LGHNA, CDR2 YSLEER. The CDR3 is 15 amino acids. V lost 1 base to trimming and J lost 4 bases; unmatched junction nucleotides: 6. The CDR3 bases are TGCGCCAGCAGCCAAGGATGGGCAGGGGGCACTGAAGCTTTCTTT. Its protein product is CASSQGWAGGTEAFF.

This sequence joins TRBV29-1 and TRBJ2-5; 7 nucleotides line up with TRBD2. Germline V gene sequence: CDR1 SQVTM, CDR2 ANQGSEA. V dropped 5 bases and J dropped 5; count of bases not matched to a gene: 11. CDR3 length: 14 residues. The CDR3 region has the DNA TGCAGCGTTACGGGGCGGGAGTATAGGGAGACCCAGTACTTC. Its protein is CSVTGREYRETQYF.

This clone was seen a few times. The chain links TRBV2 to TRBJ2-2; 11 bases fit TRBD2. The CDR3 has 18 residues. V trimming: 3 bases; J trimming: 3 bases; junction bases outside the gene matches: 9. Germline loops: CDR1 SNHLY, CDR2 FYNNEI. The CDR3 nucleotides read TGTGCCAGCAGTGACAGTCTAGCGGGGGGCTGGGACACCGGGGAGCTGTTTTTT. Translated, it gives CASSDSLAGGWDTGELFF.

The rearrangement links TRBV29-1 to TRBJ1-2; D unclear. Deletions cut 7 bases from V and 2 bases from J, with 11 bases between. Per the germline V gene, CDR1 is SQVTM and CDR2 is ANQGSEA. The CDR3 runs to 12 residues. CDR3 in DNA: TGCAGCGCAACAGTGATAAACTATGGCTACACCTTC. Its translation is CSATVINYGYTF. Supplemented by reference TRBV29-1 and TRBJ1-2, the full variable domain reads SAVISQKPSRDICQRGTSLTIQCQVDSQVTMMFWYRQQPGQSLTLIATANQGSEATYESGFVIDKFPISRPNLTFSTLTVSNMSPEDSSIYLCSATVINYGYTFGSGTRLTVV.

The rearrangement links TRBV18 to TRBJ2-2; TRBD2 matches 9 bases. Trimming cost V 0 bases and J 0 bases; bases outside gene matches: 2. CDR3 length: 17 residues. Germline V gene data show CDR1 as KGHSH and CDR2 as LQKENI. The CDR3 is CASSPPLAGPNTGELFF. In DNA, the CDR3 is TGTGCCAGCTCACCACCACTAGCGGGCCCGAACACCGGGGAGCTGTTTTTT.

This clone was detected a few times. This chain links TRBV27 with TRBJ1-1, with D uncertain. Per germline, CDR1 MNHEY and CDR2 SMNVEV (reference sequence). V was clipped by 6 bases and J by 1 base, with 9 bases between them. The CDR3 is 13 amino acids. CDR3 DNA sequence: TGTGCCAGCAGCCGCGAGGGGAACACTGAAGCTTTCTTT. Translation gives CASSREGNTEAFF.

This clone was seen a handful of times. The chain is built from TRBV6-5 and TRBJ1-1; 9 bases align to TRBD1. The germline gives CDR1 MNHEY, CDR2 SVGAGI. The CDR3 length is 14 residues. Trimming removed 5 bases from V and 1 base from J; junction bases left unmatched: 2. The CDR3 protein is CASSGDRANTEAFF. For the CDR3, the DNA is TGTGCCAGCAGTGGGGACAGGGCGAACACTGAAGCTTTCTTT.

A few counts support this clone. This chain connects TRBV6-1 to TRBJ1-1; 7 bases align to TRBD1. Germline CDR1 is MNHNS and CDR2 is SASEGT. The CDR3 loop spans 16 amino acids. Unmatched junction bases numbered 12, after V lost 4 bases and J lost 4 bases. The CDR3 DNA follows: TGTGCCAGCAGTGGGGGGTTACAAACAGGGGCCACTGAAGCTTTCTTT. This encodes CASSGGLQTGATEAFF.

The V gene is TRBV19, the J gene TRBJ1-1; TRBD1 agrees at 10 bases. Trimming took 3 bases from V and 4 from J; bases not matched to a gene: 5. The CDR3 covers 15 residues. The V gene's germline CDR1 is LNHDA and CDR2 SQIVND (reference sequence). This CDR3 is CASSMGTGVATEAFF. The CDR3 nucleotides read TGTGCCAGTAGTATGGGGACAGGGGTTGCCACTGAAGCTTTCTTT.

V and J are TRBV27 and TRBJ2-7, with D uncertain. V was cut by 5 bases and J by 2 bases, with 13 bases left in between. Germline V gene sequence: CDR1 MNHEY, CDR2 SMNVEV (reference sequence). The CDR3 spans 14 residues. CDR3 residues: CASSPTVMTYEQYF. For the CDR3, the DNA is TGTGCCAGCAGTCCTACAGTAATGACCTACGAGCAGTACTTC.

The rearrangement joins TRBV18 to TRBJ2-7; D gene ambiguous. Trimming cost V 1 base and J 2 bases, with 6 bases left between them. Germline assignment: CDR1 KGHSH and CDR2 LQKENI. This CDR3 is 13 amino acids long. The CDR3 here is CASSPLATYEQYF. The CDR3 coding sequence is TGTGCCAGCTCACCACTAGCAACCTACGAGCAGTACTTC.

The chain joins TRBV7-9 to TRBJ1-1; TRBD1 agrees at 8 bases. The trim removed 4 bases at V and 5 bases at J, leaving 6 bases unmatched. Germline CDR1 is SEHNR and CDR2 is FQNEAQ (reference sequence). There are 14 residues in the CDR3. CDR3 nucleotide sequence: TGTGCCAGCAGCTCTAACAGGGGGAGGACTGAAGCTTTCTTT. Translating it yields CASSSNRGRTEAFF.

The chain has TRBV27 and TRBJ2-7, with TRBD1 identical over 7 bases. The V gene's germline CDR1 is MNHEY and CDR2 SMNVEV (reference sequence). The V and J ends lost 4 bases and 2 bases, in that order; junction bases with no gene match: 5. The CDR3 runs to 14 residues. In DNA form, the CDR3 reads TGTGCCAGCAGTTACTCGACAGGGCCCTACGAGCAGTACTTC. Protein product: CASSYSTGPYEQYF.

The chain has TRBV28 and TRBJ2-6; weak D call: TRBD2 (7 bases). Germline CDR1 MDHEN, CDR2 SYDVKM. The CDR3 length is 16 residues. Trimming stripped 4 bases from V and 4 bases from J, with 14 bases between. The CDR3 loop reads CASSWGGGEGANVLTF. Written as DNA, the CDR3 is TGTGCCAGCAGTTGGGGGGGCGGGGAAGGGGCCAACGTCCTGACTTTC. Filled out from reference TRBV28 and TRBJ2-6, the complete variable domain reads DVKVTQSSRYLVKRTGEKVFLECVQDMDHENMFWYRQDPGLGLRLIYFSYDVKMKEKGDIPEGYSVSREKKERFSLILESASTNQTSMYLCASSWGGGEGANVLTFGAGSRLTVL.

In this sample, this clone turned up many times. This chain joins TRBV6-4 and TRBJ2-7; 9 nucleotides line up with TRBD2. After removal of 0 bases from V and 0 bases from J, the junction contained 0 bases not matched to a gene. Per the germline V gene, CDR1 is MRHNA and CDR2 is SNTAGT. The CDR3 length is 15 residues. CDR3 protein: CASSDSSGSSYEQYF. DNA of the CDR3: TGTGCCAGCAGTGACTCTAGCGGGAGCTCCTACGAGCAGTACTTC.

The genes are TRBV15 and TRBJ2-5, with TRBD1 identical over 7 bases. The DNA end favors TRBJ2-7, so the J call may be wrong. CDR3 size: 14 residues. Germline loops: CDR1 LNHNV, CDR2 YYDKDF (reference sequence). In DNA, the CDR3 is TGTGCCACCAGCAGGCCGGGACAGCGCCTCGAGCAGTACTTC. It codes for CATSRPGQRLEQYF.

This chain connects TRBV5-1 to TRBJ2-5; 7 bases are shared with TRBD2. The J call could be wrong; TRBJ2-7 is a better fit for the DNA end. Germline V CDR1 and CDR2: SGHRS, YFSETQ. This CDR3 spans 15 amino acids. CDR3 sequence reads: CASSYNGLDSYEQYF. DNA for the CDR3: TGCGCCAGCAGCTATAACGGACTAGACTCCTACGAGCAGTACTTC.

In its sample, this clone was seen a few times. The rearrangement joins TRBV10-3 to TRBJ2-7, with 9 bases fitting TRBD1. CDR3 size: 15 residues. The V segment lost 6 bases and the J segment 1 base; nucleotides outside the gene matches: 7. Germline CDR1 is ENHRY and CDR2 is SYGVKD. CDR3 nucleotide sequence: TGTGCCATCAGCGATCCGGGACAGGGTTCCTACGAGCAGTACTTC. Its protein is CAISDPGQGSYEQYF.

The chain combines TRBV7-3 with TRBJ2-7; a weak D match, TRBD2 (6 bases). The CDR3 has 16 amino acids. Per the germline V gene, CDR1 is SGHTA and CDR2 is FQGTGA. V dropped 2 bases and J dropped 3 bases, with 17 bases sitting between them. DNA of the CDR3: TGTGCCAGCAGCTTAGGGGCGAGCGGAGGGCTCTACGAGCAGTACTTC. Amino acids: CASSLGASGGLYEQYF.

The chain joins TRBV29-1 to TRBJ1-1; tentative D call: TRBD1 (5 bases). CDR1 is SQVTM and CDR2 is ANQGSEA in the germline V gene. Trimming removed 3 bases at V and 1 base at J, with 12 bases between. The CDR3 spans 14 residues. The CDR3 loop is CSVETGTGNTEAFF. The CDR3 DNA reads as TGCAGCGTTGAGACCGGGACTGGGAACACTGAAGCTTTCTTT.

The J gene is TRBJ2-1, the V gene TRBV28; 8 bases align to TRBD2. The CDR3 is 15 amino acids. Germline V gene data show CDR1 as MDHEN and CDR2 as SYDVKM. Trimming cost V 2 bases and J 6 bases; bases outside gene matches: 6. The CDR3 sequence is CASSLAGGRPNEQFF. CDR3 DNA: TGTGCCAGCAGTTTAGCGGGAGGTAGACCCAATGAGCAGTTCTTC.

This rearrangement joins TRBV4-3 to TRBJ2-7, with D perhaps matching TRBD1 (5 bases). The CDR3 spans 15 residues. In germline, CDR1 is LGHNA, CDR2 YSLEER. Trimming shortened V by 1 base and J by 3 bases, and 13 bases separated the two germline ends. The DNA of the CDR3 is TGCGCCAGCAGCCAAGTGGATAGGCAGGGCTACGAGCAGTACTTC. Translating it yields CASSQVDRQGYEQYF.

This chain links TRBV5-1 with TRBJ2-5; the D is unclear. The V gene's germline CDR1 is SGHRS and CDR2 YFSETQ. V was shortened by 4 bases and J by 2 bases, with 6 bases between the two germline ends. CDR3 length: 12 amino acids. The CDR3 loop is CASSVAQETQYF. CDR3 bases: TGCGCCAGCAGCGTAGCTCAAGAGACCCAGTACTTC. Supplemented by reference TRBV5-1 and TRBJ2-5, the full variable domain reads KAGVTQTPRYLIKTRGQQVTLSCSPISGHRSVSWYQQTPGQGLQFLFEYFSETQRNKGNFPGRFSGRQFSNSRSEMNVSTLELGDSALYLCASSVAQETQYFGPGTRLLVL.

V gene TRBV27 combines with J gene TRBJ2-3; 15 nucleotides agree with TRBD2. CDR1 MNHEY and CDR2 SMNVEV come from the germline V gene (reference sequence). The junction had 9 bases not matched to a gene; V was cut back by 5 bases and J by 6 bases. The CDR3 is 17 amino acids. CDR3 sequence (DNA): TGTGCCAGCAGTCCGAGGACTAGCGGGAGGGGGTGGGATACGCAGTATTTT. Translated: CASSPRTSGRGWDTQYF.

The chain joins TRBV15 to TRBJ1-1; D remains unclear. The V and J ends lost 2 bases and 0 bases respectively, with 4 bases between them. CDR3 length: 13 amino acids. From germline, CDR1 is LNHNV and CDR2 YYDKDF (reference sequence). The DNA for the CDR3 is TGTGCCACCAGCAGACAGATGAACACTGAAGCTTTCTTT. It encodes CATSRQMNTEAFF.

This clone was counted a few times. V usage is TRBV7-9 and J usage is TRBJ1-2; D perhaps matches TRBD1 (6 bases). This CDR3 region has 13 residues. V lost 4 bases to trimming and J lost 7 bases, with 13 bases between them. Germline loops: CDR1 SEHNR, CDR2 FQNEAQ (reference sequence). CDR3 DNA sequence: TGTGCCAGCAGCTCGAAACAGGGATTTGGCTACACCTTC. As protein: CASSSKQGFGYTF.

V usage is TRBV5-1 and J usage is TRBJ1-5; a possible D gene is TRBD1 (5 bases). Germline V gene lookup returns CDR1 SGHRS and CDR2 YFSETQ. V dropped 0 bases and J dropped 1 base, with 8 bases sitting between them. The CDR3 is 15 amino acids. For the CDR3, the DNA is TGCGCCAGCAGCTTGGAGGGGAACAGCAATCAGCCCCAGCATTTT. Protein: CASSLEGNSNQPQHF.